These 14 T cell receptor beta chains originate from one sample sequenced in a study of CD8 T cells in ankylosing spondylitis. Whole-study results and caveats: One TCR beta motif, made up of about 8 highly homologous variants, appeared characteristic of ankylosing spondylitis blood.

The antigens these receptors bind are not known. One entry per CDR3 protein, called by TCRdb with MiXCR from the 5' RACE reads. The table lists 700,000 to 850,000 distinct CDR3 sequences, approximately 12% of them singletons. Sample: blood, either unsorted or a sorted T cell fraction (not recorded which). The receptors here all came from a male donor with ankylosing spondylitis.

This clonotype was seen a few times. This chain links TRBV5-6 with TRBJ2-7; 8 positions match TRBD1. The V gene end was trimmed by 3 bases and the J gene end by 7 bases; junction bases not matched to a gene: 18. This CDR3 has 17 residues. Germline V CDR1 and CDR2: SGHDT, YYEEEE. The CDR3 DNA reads TGTGCCAGCAGCTGGAACCCTTACAGGGGGGCCCTACAGGAGCAGTACTTC. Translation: CASSWNPYRGALQEQYF.

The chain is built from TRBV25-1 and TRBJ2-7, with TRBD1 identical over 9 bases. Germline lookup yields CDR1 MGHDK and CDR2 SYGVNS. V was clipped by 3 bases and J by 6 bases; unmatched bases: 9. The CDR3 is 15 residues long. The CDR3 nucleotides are TGTGCCAGCAGTGATTTGGGACAGGGTCCAACCGAGCAGTACTTC. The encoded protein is CASSDLGQGPTEQYF.

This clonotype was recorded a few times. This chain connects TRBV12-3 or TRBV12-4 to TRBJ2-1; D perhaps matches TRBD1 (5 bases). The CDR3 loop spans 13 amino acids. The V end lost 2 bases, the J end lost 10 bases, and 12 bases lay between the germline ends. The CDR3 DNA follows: TGTGCCAGCAGTTTAATCAGGGCAGGGGAGCAGTTCTTC. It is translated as CASSLIRAGEQFF.

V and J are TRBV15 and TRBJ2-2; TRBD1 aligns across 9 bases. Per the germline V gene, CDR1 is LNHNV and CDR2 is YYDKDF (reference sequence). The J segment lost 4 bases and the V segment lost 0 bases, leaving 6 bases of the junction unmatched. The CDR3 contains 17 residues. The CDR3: CATSRDGTGLSTGELFF. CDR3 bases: TGTGCCACCAGCAGAGATGGGACAGGGCTCTCCACCGGGGAGCTGTTTTTT.

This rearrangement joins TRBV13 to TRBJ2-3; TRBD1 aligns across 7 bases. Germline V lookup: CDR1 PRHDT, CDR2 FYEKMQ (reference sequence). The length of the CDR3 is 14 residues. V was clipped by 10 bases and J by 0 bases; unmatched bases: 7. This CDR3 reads CATSTGRSTDTQYF. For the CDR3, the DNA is TGTGCCACCTCGACAGGGCGTAGCACAGATACGCAGTATTTT. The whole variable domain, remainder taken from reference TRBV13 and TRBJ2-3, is AAGVIQSPRHLIKEKRETATLKCYPIPRHDTVYWYQQGPGQDPQFLISFYEKMQSDKGSIPDRFSAQQFSDYHSELNMSSLELGDSALYFCATSTGRSTDTQYFGPGTRLTVL.

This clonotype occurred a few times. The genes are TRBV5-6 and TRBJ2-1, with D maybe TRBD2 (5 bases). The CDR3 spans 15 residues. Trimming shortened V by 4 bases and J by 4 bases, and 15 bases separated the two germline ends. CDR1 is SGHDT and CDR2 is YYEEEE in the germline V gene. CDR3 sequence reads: CASSRGRPSYNEQFF. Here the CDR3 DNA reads TGTGCCAGCAGCCGAGGGCGTCCCTCGTACAATGAGCAGTTCTTC.

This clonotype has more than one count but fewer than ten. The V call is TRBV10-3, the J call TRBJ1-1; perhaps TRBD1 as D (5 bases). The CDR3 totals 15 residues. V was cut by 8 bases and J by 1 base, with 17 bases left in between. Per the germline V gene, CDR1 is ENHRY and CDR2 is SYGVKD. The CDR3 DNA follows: TGTGCCATCTCGGGCAGGGATATCTCGAACACTGAAGCTTTCTTT. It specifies CAISGRDISNTEAFF.

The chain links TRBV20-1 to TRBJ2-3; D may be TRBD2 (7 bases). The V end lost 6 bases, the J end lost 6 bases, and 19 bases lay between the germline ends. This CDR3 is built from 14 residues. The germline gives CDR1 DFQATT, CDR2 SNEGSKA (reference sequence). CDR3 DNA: TGCAGTGCCACCCGTTGGGGCGGGGGCGATACGCAGTATTTT. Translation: CSATRWGGGDTQYF.

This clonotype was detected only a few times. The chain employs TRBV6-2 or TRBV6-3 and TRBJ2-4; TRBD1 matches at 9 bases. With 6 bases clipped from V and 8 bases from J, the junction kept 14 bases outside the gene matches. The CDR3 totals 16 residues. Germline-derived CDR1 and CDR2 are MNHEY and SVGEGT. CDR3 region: CASSFRRDRVSHIQYF. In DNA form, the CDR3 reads TGTGCCAGCAGCTTCCGACGGGACAGGGTCTCGCACATTCAGTACTTC.

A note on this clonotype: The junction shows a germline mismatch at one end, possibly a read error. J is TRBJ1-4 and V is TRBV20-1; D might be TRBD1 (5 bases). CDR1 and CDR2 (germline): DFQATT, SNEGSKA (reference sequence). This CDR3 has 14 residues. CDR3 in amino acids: CSASLPNGGEKPFF. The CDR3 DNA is TGCAGTGCTAGTTTGCCTAACGGGGGTGAAAAACCGTTTTTT.

CDR3 in DNA: TGTGCCAGCAGCTTAGGCCCATTCCGGGCTACAGATACGCAGTATTTT. Amino acids: CASSLGPFRATDTQYF. V is TRBV7-2 and J is TRBJ2-3, with no clear D. The CDR3 consists of 16 residues. The germline CDR1 and CDR2 sequences are SGHTA and FQGNSA. V shed 1 base and J shed 3 bases, with 14 bases lying between them.

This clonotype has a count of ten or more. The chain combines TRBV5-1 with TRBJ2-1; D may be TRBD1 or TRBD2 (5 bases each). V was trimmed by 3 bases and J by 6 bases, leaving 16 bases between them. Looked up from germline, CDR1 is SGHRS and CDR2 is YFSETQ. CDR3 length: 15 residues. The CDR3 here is CASSSGQQGANEQFF. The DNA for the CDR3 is TGCGCCAGCAGCTCCGGCCAGCAGGGAGCCAATGAGCAGTTCTTC.

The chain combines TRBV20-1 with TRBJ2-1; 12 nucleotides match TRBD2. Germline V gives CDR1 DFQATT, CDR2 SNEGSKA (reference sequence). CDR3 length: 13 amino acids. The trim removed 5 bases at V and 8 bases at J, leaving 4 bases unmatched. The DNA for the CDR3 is TGCAGTGCTCCTAGCGGGGGGGCCTATGAGCAGTTCTTC. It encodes CSAPSGGAYEQFF.

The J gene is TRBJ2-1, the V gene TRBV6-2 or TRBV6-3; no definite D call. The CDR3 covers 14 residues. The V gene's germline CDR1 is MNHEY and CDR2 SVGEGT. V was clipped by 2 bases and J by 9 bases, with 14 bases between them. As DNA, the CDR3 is TGTGCCAGCAGTTACGCGAAAATTGGAATTGAGCAGTTCTTC. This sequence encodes CASSYAKIGIEQFF.